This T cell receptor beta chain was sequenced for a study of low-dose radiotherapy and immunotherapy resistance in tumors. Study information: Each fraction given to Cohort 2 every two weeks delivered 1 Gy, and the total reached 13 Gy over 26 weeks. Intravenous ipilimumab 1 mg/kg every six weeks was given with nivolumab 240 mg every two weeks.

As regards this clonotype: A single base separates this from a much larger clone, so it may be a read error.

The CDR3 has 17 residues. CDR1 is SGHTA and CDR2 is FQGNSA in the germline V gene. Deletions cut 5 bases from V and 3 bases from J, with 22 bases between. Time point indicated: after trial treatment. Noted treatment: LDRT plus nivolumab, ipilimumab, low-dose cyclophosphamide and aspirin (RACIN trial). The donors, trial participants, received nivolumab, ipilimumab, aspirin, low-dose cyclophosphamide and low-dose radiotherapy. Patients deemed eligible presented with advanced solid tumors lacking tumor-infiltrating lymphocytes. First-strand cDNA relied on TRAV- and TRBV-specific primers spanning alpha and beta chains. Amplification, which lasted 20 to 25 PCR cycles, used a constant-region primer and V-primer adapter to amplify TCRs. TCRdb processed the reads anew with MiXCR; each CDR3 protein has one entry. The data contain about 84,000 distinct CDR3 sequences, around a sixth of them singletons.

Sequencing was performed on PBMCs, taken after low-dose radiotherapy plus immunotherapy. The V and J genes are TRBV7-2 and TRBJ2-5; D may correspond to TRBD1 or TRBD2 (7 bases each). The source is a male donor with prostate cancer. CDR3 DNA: TGTACCAGCAGCCCCAGGGGGGGGGCCGAAACAAAAGAGACCCAGTACTTC. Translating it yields CTSSPRGGAETKETQYF.